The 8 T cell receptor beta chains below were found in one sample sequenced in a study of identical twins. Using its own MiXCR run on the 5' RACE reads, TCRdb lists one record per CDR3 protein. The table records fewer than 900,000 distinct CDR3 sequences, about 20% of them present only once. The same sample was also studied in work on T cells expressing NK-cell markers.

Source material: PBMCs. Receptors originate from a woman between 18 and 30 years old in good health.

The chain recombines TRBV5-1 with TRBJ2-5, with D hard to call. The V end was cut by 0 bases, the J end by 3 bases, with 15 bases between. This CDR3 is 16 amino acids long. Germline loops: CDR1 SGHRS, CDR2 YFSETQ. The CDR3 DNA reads TGCGCCAGCAGCTTGGGAGTGCTGATTCACGAAGAGACCCAGTACTTC. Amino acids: CASSLGVLIHEETQYF.

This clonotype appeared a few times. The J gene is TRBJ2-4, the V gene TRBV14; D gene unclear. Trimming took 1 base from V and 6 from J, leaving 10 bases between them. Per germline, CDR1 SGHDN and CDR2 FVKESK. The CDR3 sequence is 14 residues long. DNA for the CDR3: TGTGCCAGCAGCCAAGGAGTATACACAAACATTCAGTACTTC. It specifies CASSQGVYTNIQYF.

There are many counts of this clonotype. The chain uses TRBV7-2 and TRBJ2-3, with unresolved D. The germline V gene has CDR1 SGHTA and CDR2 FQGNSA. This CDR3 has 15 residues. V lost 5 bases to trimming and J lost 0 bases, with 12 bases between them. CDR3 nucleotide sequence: TGTGCCAGCAGCCTGAGGATCCAGAGCACAGATACGCAGTATTTT. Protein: CASSLRIQSTDTQYF.

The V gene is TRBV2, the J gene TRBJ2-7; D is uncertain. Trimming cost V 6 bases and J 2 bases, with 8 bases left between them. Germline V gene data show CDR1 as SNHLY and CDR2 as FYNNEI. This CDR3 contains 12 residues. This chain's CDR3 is CASRELTYEQYF. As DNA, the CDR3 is TGTGCCAGCAGAGAGCTCACCTACGAGCAGTACTTC.

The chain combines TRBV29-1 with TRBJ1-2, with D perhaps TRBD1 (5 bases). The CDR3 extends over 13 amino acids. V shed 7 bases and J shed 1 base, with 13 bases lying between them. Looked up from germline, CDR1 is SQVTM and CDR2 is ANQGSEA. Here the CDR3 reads CSGAQDINYGYTF. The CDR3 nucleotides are TGCAGCGGCGCACAGGATATTAACTATGGCTACACCTTC.

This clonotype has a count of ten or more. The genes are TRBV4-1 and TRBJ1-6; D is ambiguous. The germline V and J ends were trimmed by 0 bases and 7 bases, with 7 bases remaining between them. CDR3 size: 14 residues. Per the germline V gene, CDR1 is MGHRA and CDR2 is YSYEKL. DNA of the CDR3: TGCGCCAGCAGCCAAGAACCGCGGAATTCACCCCTCCACTTT. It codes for CASSQEPRNSPLHF.

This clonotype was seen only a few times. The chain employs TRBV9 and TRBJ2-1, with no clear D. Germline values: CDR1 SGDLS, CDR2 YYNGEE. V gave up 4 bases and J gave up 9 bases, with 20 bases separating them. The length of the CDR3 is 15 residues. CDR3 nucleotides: TGTGCCAGCAGCCTTGATGGTCCCCCCGGCGGTGAGCAGTTCTTC. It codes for CASSLDGPPGGEQFF.

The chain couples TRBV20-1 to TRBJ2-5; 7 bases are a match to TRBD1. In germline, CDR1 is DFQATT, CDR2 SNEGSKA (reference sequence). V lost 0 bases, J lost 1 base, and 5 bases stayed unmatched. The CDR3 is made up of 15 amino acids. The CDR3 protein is CSARDGGQRQETQYF. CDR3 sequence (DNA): TGCAGTGCTAGAGATGGGGGACAGCGCCAAGAGACCCAGTACTTC.